Listed below are T cell receptor beta chains from one sample, sequenced in a study of CD8 T cells in Susac syndrome. TCRdb fed the immunoSEQ multiplex PCR reads into MiXCR, producing one record per CDR3 protein. The sample has 100,000 to 150,000 distinct CDR3 sequences; around 94% are singletons. The sequencing input was CD4+ T cells from PBMCs. The receptor set was obtained from a human donor in good health. The CDR3 runs from the conserved cysteine through the conserved F or W. A D gene is named only where the DNA matches it firmly. Part of the rows lack a size; the others show once, few, many or a class for expanded clones.

abundance	v_gene	j_gene	d_gene	CDR3aa	CDR3nt
once	TRBV29-1	TRBJ1-1	NA	CSVERGGFGDTEVFF	TGCAGCGTTGAACGTGGGGGGTTTGGGGACACTGAAGTTTTCTTT
NA	TRBV5-1	TRBJ1-1	NA	CASSPASGGTEAFF	TGCGCCAGCAGCCCAGCTTCGGGGGGCACTGAAGCTTTCTTT
NA	TRBV19	TRBJ2-1	NA	CASTAAPQADYNEQFF	TGTGCCAGTACCGCAGCCCCCCAAGCGGACTACAATGAGCAGTTCTTC
NA	TRBV7-2	TRBJ2-1	NA	CASSITGNAYNEQFF	TGTGCCAGCAGTATTACAGGGAATGCCTACAATGAGCAGTTCTTC
NA	TRBV12-3/TRBV12-4	TRBJ2-3	TRBD1	CASSQGQTSTDTQYF	TGTGCCAGCAGTCAGGGACAGACATCCACAGATACGCAGTATTTT
NA	TRBV7-2	TRBJ2-3	TRBD1	CASSSRQGGSTDTQYF	TGTGCCAGCAGCTCCCGACAGGGGGGGAGCACAGATACGCAGTATTTT
once	TRBV7-2	TRBJ2-3	TRBD2	CASSLNPLAGGPDTQYF	TGTGCCAGCAGCTTAAACCCCCTAGCGGGAGGGCCAGATACGCAGTATTTT
once	TRBV2	TRBJ2-6	TRBD2	CASSRVAGEAGANVLTF	TGTGCCAGCAGTCGGGTAGCGGGAGAAGCTGGGGCCAACGTCCTGACTTTC
NA	TRBV5-4	TRBJ2-3	TRBD2	CASRSAGITDTQYF	TGTGCCAGCAGGTCAGCGGGAATCACAGATACGCAGTATTTT
NA	TRBV7-9	TRBJ1-1	NA	CASSLTGQIAEAFF	TGTGCCAGCAGCTTAACCGGACAGATCGCTGAAGCTTTCTTT
NA	TRBV12-3/TRBV12-4	TRBJ2-7	NA	CASTRDIAYEQYF	TGTGCCAGCACCCGGGACATAGCCTACGAGCAGTACTTC
few	TRBV9	TRBJ2-7	NA	CASSEGLTEAGTGEQYF	TGTGCCAGCAGCGAGGGGCTTACAGAGGCAGGAACGGGGGAGCAGTACTTC
NA	TRBV20-1	TRBJ2-5	TRBD1	CSARPPDRGPETQYF	TGCAGTGCTAGGCCCCCGGACAGGGGGCCAGAGACCCAGTACTTC
NA	TRBV7-9	TRBJ2-3	NA	CASGVSTDTQYF	TGTGCCAGCGGGGTTAGCACAGATACGCAGTATTTT
NA	TRBV3-1	TRBJ2-1	NA	CASSQAREGQFF	TGTGCCAGCAGCCAAGCCAGGGAAGGGCAGTTCTTC
NA	TRBV5-1	TRBJ2-1	TRBD2	CASRGTSVNNEQFF	TGCGCCAGCAGGGGGACTAGCGTCAACAATGAGCAGTTCTTC
NA	TRBV29-1	TRBJ2-7	TRBD1	CSATETGVMYEQYF	TGCAGCGCCACCGAGACAGGGGTTATGTACGAGCAGTACTTC
NA	TRBV14	TRBJ2-3	NA	CASSRELTRLDTQYF	TGTGCCAGCAGCAGAGAACTGACTCGTCTGGATACGCAGTATTTT
NA	TRBV5-6	TRBJ1-2	NA	CASSEGGYNYGYTF	TGTGCCAGCAGCGAGGGGGGGTACAACTATGGCTACACCTTC
NA	TRBV2	TRBJ2-7	TRBD2	CAGTSDSYEQYF	TGTGCCGGGACTAGCGACTCCTACGAGCAGTACTTC
NA	TRBV7-2	TRBJ1-1	NA	CASSFPGMNTEAFF	TGTGCCAGCAGCTTCCCGGGGATGAACACTGAAGCTTTCTTT
NA	TRBV6-5	TRBJ2-2	NA	CASSYKPWVTNTGELFF	TGTGCCAGCAGTTACAAACCTTGGGTCACGAACACCGGGGAGCTGTTTTTT
once	TRBV29-1	TRBJ2-3	NA	CSADGSTDTQYF	TGCAGCGCTGACGGGAGCACAGATACGCAGTATTTT
NA	TRBV20-1	TRBJ1-2	NA	CSARDPVNYGYTF	TGCAGTGCTAGAGATCCCGTCAACTATGGCTACACCTTC
NA	TRBV29-1	TRBJ2-2	NA	CSVTTSLNTGELFF	TGCAGCGTTACCACTTCCTTGAACACCGGGGAGCTGTTTTTT
NA	TRBV7-9	TRBJ2-1	NA	CASSQRVWAEQFF	TGTGCCAGCAGCCAAAGGGTGTGGGCTGAGCAGTTCTTC
NA	TRBV5-5	TRBJ2-2	TRBD1	CASSEIQGARGTGELFF	TGTGCCAGCAGCGAAATCCAGGGGGCGAGGGGGACCGGGGAGCTGTTTTTT